This TCR beta chain was recorded in a study of T cell repertoires in cytomegalovirus infection. The wider study: Matching HLA type and CMV infection were both indicated by public TCR beta signatures. Broader study findings: CMV carriers with the relevant HLA were identified by cumulative public TCR beta family frequency.

One entry per CDR3 protein results from TCRdb running MiXCR on the reads. The sample has roughly 78,000 distinct CDR3 sequences, roughly 37% seen once. Points on this clonotype: Its matching antigen is unknown.

Germline CDR1 reads MNHEY; CDR2 reads SMNVEV (reference sequence). CDR3 size: 13 residues. Trimming took 3 bases from V and 6 from J; bases not matched to a gene: 4. The rearrangement joins TRBV27 to TRBJ2-7; 8 nucleotides agree with TRBD1. The origin of this receptor is a human donor in good health (CMV status not recorded). Some clones in this sample may be carry-over from other donors' samples. The material sequenced was CD8+ T cells from cultured PBMCs, taken from culture after CMV antigen stimulation. CDR3 sequence reads: CASSFGQGGEQYF. The DNA for the CDR3 is TGTGCCAGCAGTTTCGGACAGGGAGGCGAGCAGTACTTC.